This T cell receptor (beta chain) came from a study of T-cell memory formation after mild COVID-19. The V gene lost 4 bases and the J gene lost 0 bases, with 7 bases spanning the gap. Per the germline V gene, CDR1 is LGHDT and CDR2 is YNNKEL (reference sequence). The CDR3 is made up of 14 amino acids. TCRdb analysed the 5' RACE reads with MiXCR anew, one entry per CDR3 protein. Of 80,000 to 90,000 distinct CDR3 sequences detected, about 23% appear once; the ten largest clones hold roughly 40%. The sample taken for sequencing was PBMCs or a T cell subset sorted from them (not recorded which). The chain uses TRBV3-1 and TRBJ1-3, with D possibly matching TRBD1 (5 bases). The origin of this receptor is a young man who had mild COVID-19 (a few samples of this study predate the infection). Cell type and time point are not known. The DNA of the CDR3 is TGTGCCAGCAGCCGCGGGGGCTCTGGAAACACCATATATTTT. Residues: CASSRGGSGNTIYF. The complete variable domain, with remaining parts taken from reference TRBV3-1 and TRBJ1-3, reads DTAVSQTPKYLVTQMGNDKSIKCEQNLGHDTMYWYKQDSKKFLKIMFSYNNKELIINETVPNRFSPKSPDKAHLNLHINSLELGDSAVYFCASSRGGSGNTIYFGEGSWLTVV.